The present entry profiles one T cell receptor beta chain with its context. As yet, its antigen is unknown. The protocol was immunoSEQ multiplex PCR, while the TCRdb copy is restricted to in-frame clones and leaves out a portion. Of approximately 60,000 clones detected, 84% appear once; the ten largest clones hold around 2.1%. The sample belongs to a study of OX40 agonist ivuxolimab in advanced cancers. At the level of the study: People in dose escalation had one of these cancers: hepatocellular carcinoma, melanoma, renal cell or head and neck cancer. Study findings and constraints: Expanded clones were, on average, more numerous among CD8+ T cells than CD4+.

Germline CDR1 MNHEY, CDR2 SMNVEV (reference sequence). The junction had 10 bases not matched to a gene; V was cut back by 4 bases and J by 6 bases. This CDR3 region has 16 residues. The chain employs TRBV27 and TRBJ2-4; 9 bases fit TRBD1. The TCR sequence derives from an adult with an advanced solid tumor such as melanoma, head and neck, liver or kidney cancer. This sample comprised CD4+ or CD8+ T cells sorted from blood, obtained in a trial of the OX40 agonist ivuxolimab. The CDR3: CASSSQAGTGINIQYF. The CDR3 nucleotides read TGTGCCAGCAGTTCTCAAGCCGGGACAGGGATAAACATTCAGTACTTC.